One and the same sample provided the 3 T cell receptor beta chains below, sequenced in a study of blood T cell repertoires in COVID-19. Assay: immunoSEQ multiplex PCR; the TCRdb copy retains only in-frame clones and omits some. The table lists tens of thousands of clones, approximately 85% of them singletons. The sample taken for sequencing was peripheral blood. The receptor set was obtained from an elderly woman with acute or convalescent COVID-19.

V usage is TRBV2 and J usage is TRBJ1-6; D is possibly TRBD1 (5 bases). The V gene lost 6 bases and the J gene lost 7 bases, with 13 bases spanning the gap. The CDR3 spans 14 residues. The germline V gene encodes CDR1 SNHLY and CDR2 FYNNEI. Here the CDR3 reads CASSVRQFNSPLHF. The CDR3 nucleotides read TGTGCCAGCAGCGTAAGACAGTTCAATTCACCCCTCCACTTT.

The rearrangement links TRBV5-4 to TRBJ1-2; tentatively, D is TRBD1 (6 bases). Germline V gives CDR1 SGHNT, CDR2 YYREEE (reference sequence). V lost 0 bases to trimming and J lost 7 bases, with 10 bases between them. This CDR3 has 13 residues. CDR3 amino acids: CASSLDRVGGYTF. In DNA, the CDR3 is TGTGCCAGCAGCTTGGACAGGGTGGGTGGCTACACCTTC.

This clone has only a few counts. J is TRBJ1-3 and V is TRBV30; D gene uncertain. This CDR3 has 16 residues. CDR1 and CDR2 from the germline V gene are GTSNPN and SVGIG (reference sequence). V gave up 0 bases and J gave up 0 bases, with 12 bases separating them. The CDR3 loop reads CAWSVLPPDSGNTIYF. The DNA for the CDR3 is TGTGCCTGGAGTGTACTCCCACCCGACTCTGGAAACACCATATATTTT. The full variable domain, its missing parts supplied by reference TRBV30 and TRBJ1-3, is SQTIHQWPATLVQPVGSPLSLECTVEGTSNPNLYWYRQAAGRGLQLLFYSVGIGQISSEVPQNLSASRPQDRQFILSSKKLLLSDSGFYLCAWSVLPPDSGNTIYFGEGSWLTVV.